This T cell receptor (beta chain) stems from a study of T cell responses to AZD1222 COVID-19 vaccine. With respect to this clone: Its cognate antigen is unknown.

Notes on the study in general: Spike as a whole was targeted by vaccine-associated CD4 TCRs, dominant at 160-218 and 743-854. The number of AZD1222 recipients seropositive at baseline was only 6 or 7. Among the donors, most were white British and more were female, and clonal diversity was possibly underestimated.

Second doses at about 4 or about 12 weeks were pooled. The V end was cut by 3 bases, the J end by 6 bases, with 14 bases between. The CDR3 length is 14 residues. The V gene's germline CDR1 is SQVTM and CDR2 ANQGSEA. Only in-frame clones appear in the TCRdb table, and some are missing; sequencing was by immunoSEQ multiplex PCR. Found here are about 130,000 clones, roughly 90% of them singletons; the top ten hold more than 3%. This chain uses TRBV29-1 with TRBJ2-2; maybe TRBD2 (6 bases). Sequenced material: peripheral blood, taken 28 days after the second AZD1222 dose. The receptor's source is an adult who received the AZD1222 COVID-19 vaccine. CDR3 in amino acids: CSVDKEGQPGELFF. CDR3 bases: TGCAGCGTTGATAAGGAGGGCCAGCCCGGGGAGCTGTTTTTT.